A single sample gave rise to the 12 T cell receptor beta chains below, sequenced in a study of CD8+CD57+ T cells in acquired aplastic anemia. Genomic DNA templated the TCR beta VDJ and CDR3 profiling. TCRdb fed the reads into MiXCR, producing one record per CDR3 protein. The table lists 150,000 to 200,000 distinct CDR3 sequences, approximately 40% of them singletons. The sequenced sample consisted of sorted CD4+, CD8+, or CD8+CD57+ T cells (not recorded which) from PBMCs. The receptor set was obtained from a human donor in good health.

This clonotype was picked up many times. The chain links TRBV4-1 to TRBJ2-7; 10 bases agree with TRBD2. V trimming: 0 bases; J trimming: 0 bases; junction bases outside the gene matches: 14. In germline, CDR1 is MGHRA, CDR2 YSYEKL. The CDR3 contains 20 residues. The CDR3 loop reads CASSQDDGASGRESSYEQYF. In DNA, the CDR3 is TGCGCCAGCAGCCAAGACGACGGGGCTAGCGGGAGAGAGAGCTCCTACGAGCAGTACTTC.

The sample holds many counts of this clonotype. This sequence joins TRBV7-2 and TRBJ1-3; the D is unclear. The CDR3 consists of 14 residues. CDR1 and CDR2 from the germline V gene are SGHTA and FQGNSA. Trimming took off 3 bases at V and 2 bases at J, with 8 bases between the two ends. CDR3 sequence: CASSFREPGNTIYF. The CDR3 bases are TGTGCCAGCAGCTTTCGTGAACCTGGAAACACCATATATTTT.

This sequence joins TRBV4-1 and TRBJ1-3, with D perhaps matching TRBD1 (5 bases). There are 17 residues in the CDR3. Trimming pared 4 bases from V and 3 bases from J, leaving 19 bases between. Germline V CDR1 and CDR2: MGHRA, YSYEKL. The DNA of the CDR3 is TGCGCCAGCAGCCGCGGAGGGGTGGTTCCATATGGAAACACCATATATTTT. Protein product: CASSRGGVVPYGNTIYF.

This clonotype was observed many times. This rearrangement joins TRBV10-3 to TRBJ2-7; D is perhaps TRBD1 (6 bases). V was shortened by 0 bases and J by 1 base, with 7 bases between the two germline ends. Germline V gene lookup returns CDR1 ENHRY and CDR2 SYGVKD. The CDR3 is made up of 14 amino acids. CDR3 loop: CAISESGTSYEQYF. The DNA of the CDR3 is TGTGCCATCAGTGAGTCCGGGACATCCTACGAGCAGTACTTC.

The chain is built from TRBV6-1 and TRBJ1-4; 7 bases line up with TRBD1. The CDR3 is 15 amino acids. The V gene end was trimmed by 5 bases and the J gene end by 5 bases; junction bases not matched to a gene: 8. Germline V gene sequence: CDR1 MNHNS, CDR2 SASEGT. CDR3 region: CASSPTGAPNEKLFF. The CDR3 coding sequence is TGTGCCAGCAGTCCAACAGGGGCCCCCAATGAAAAACTGTTTTTT.

The rearrangement joins TRBV19 to TRBJ1-1, with a weak D call TRBD1 (6 bases). The CDR3 has 12 amino acids. Per germline, CDR1 LNHDA and CDR2 SQIVND (reference sequence). The DNA of the CDR3 is TGTGCTAGAGAAGGGGGGAACACTGAAGCTTTCTTT. Translating gives CAREGGNTEAFF.

The chain combines TRBV3-1 with TRBJ1-2; D is possibly TRBD1 (5 bases). The CDR3 has 16 amino acids. V lost 2 bases and J 3 bases, leaving 16 bases between the germline ends. CDR1 is LGHDT and CDR2 is YNNKEL in the germline V gene (reference sequence). The CDR3 bases are TGTGCCAGCAGCCAAACTACCTTCAGGGCGGACTATGGCTACACCTTC. It yields the protein CASSQTTFRADYGYTF.

The CDR3 nucleotides are TGTGCCAGCAGCTTCAAGGGCTATGGCTACACCTTC. Its translation: CASSFKGYGYTF. The chain employs TRBV7-8 and TRBJ1-2; D is undetermined. The CDR3 is made up of 12 amino acids. Between the trimmed V and J ends, which lost 3 bases and 4 bases, there was a span of 6 bases. Germline V lookup: CDR1 SGHVS, CDR2 FQNEAQ.

The table lists this clonotype with a count of one. One junction end does not reproduce the germline sequence, and a read error may be involved. The gene calls are TRBV29-1 and TRBJ1-3, with D possibly TRBD1 on 5 matching bases. The CDR3 runs 11 residues. The germline V gene encodes CDR1 SQVTM and CDR2 ANQGSEA. CDR3 in amino acids: CTGGSGNTVYF. CDR3 nucleotide sequence: TGCACCGGGGGTTCTGGGAACACCGTATATTTT.

This clonotype appeared many times. The V gene is TRBV7-6, the J gene TRBJ2-1; 10 bases fit TRBD1. Germline V gives CDR1 SGHVS, CDR2 FNYEAQ. The CDR3 has 18 amino acids. J was trimmed by 2 bases and V by 0 bases; bases with no gene match: 7. The CDR3 protein is CASSLALSGQGTYNEQFF. The CDR3 DNA reads as TGTGCCAGCAGCTTAGCGCTTTCGGGACAGGGGACCTACAATGAGCAGTTCTTC.

This clonotype was seen repeatedly, ten times or more. The CDR3: CSVQTLSGQGKKLFF. Here the CDR3 DNA reads TGCAGCGTCCAAACCCTTTCGGGACAGGGGAAAAAACTGTTTTTT. The chain carries TRBV29-1 and TRBJ1-4; 10 bases fit TRBD1. The CDR3 has 15 residues. The germline V gene encodes CDR1 SQVTM and CDR2 ANQGSEA. Germline trimming cut 6 bases from V and 9 bases from J; bases unmatched to any gene: 13.

This clonotype was seen many times. The chain links TRBV12-3 or TRBV12-4 to TRBJ1-6; 10 nucleotides match TRBD1. CDR3 length equals 14 residues. Trimming cost V 6 bases and J 9 bases; bases outside gene matches: 5. CDR3 nucleotides: TGTGCCAGCAGGGGACAGGGGATAGGTTCACCCCTCCACTTT. This encodes CASRGQGIGSPLHF.